This TCR beta chain was sequenced for a study of human T cells and chemical hapten exposure (TCRdb year 2021). Regarding the complete study: The libraries were sequenced as a pool, and the TCR yield per sample differed mostly because of small variations in library volumes within the pool. In alopecia patients, the study followed how the peripheral blood TCR repertoire changed in vivo over primary and secondary sensitization to diphenylcyclopropenone (DPC), a hapten. Each blood RNA sample was used to sequence both TCR alpha and TCR beta chains.

The sample holds a few counts of this clonotype. The antigen it recognizes is unknown. The sample holds no much larger clone one base away, and base qualities are not on file. On the study overall, not on this receptor specifically: After repeated subsampling, changes were observed in the strength of the expansion versus patch-test correlation and in the threshold at which the correlation became significant. No change with DPC sensitization was found in the number of TCRs above 1 in 1000 frequency, and no evidence of global repertoire structure alterations was found.

Sample time point, as interpreted from the label and publication: healthy volunteer bleed at 6 weeks. Total RNA was extracted from unfractionated whole blood that had been collected in Tempus Blood RNA tubes. As TCR sequencing controls, 4 or 5 healthy volunteers were used, with blood taken at day 0, 2 weeks and 6 weeks. From its cysteine to its phenylalanine, the CDR3 spans 18 amino acids. Only the CDR3 DNA is retained, 54 bases long and in frame from the first base. CDR1 and CDR2 were assigned from the germline V gene (reference sequence) as SEHNR and FQNEAQ. Ends trimmed: V by 0 bases, J by 4 bases; bases unmatched to a gene: 9. The protocol used for the library was RACE. TCRdb shows the sequencer as NextSeq 500. During library preparation, unique molecular identifiers were attached to individual cDNA molecules so that TCRs could be counted in a quantitative, reproducible way. As for the original processing: The median number of TCRs per sample was over 95,000, ranging from about 20,000 to 750,000. V, J and CDR3 annotation of the TCR reads was performed with the Decombinator software suite. For the PS versus PT1 abundance plots, all samples were subsampled to the same number of TCRs (28,000). Expanded TCRs were defined as absent before sensitization and observed at least eight times at the 2-week time point. Using fastp at Q25 and MiXCR, TCRdb reprocessed the public reads and kept productive beta chains. Here each entry gathers all rows of one CDR3 protein and keeps the most common genes and DNA. It is TCRdb's table, rather than the study itself, that gives the V and J calls and clone size. For this sample there are 50,000 to 70,000 distinct CDR3 sequences; about 6.5% appear just once. The ten largest clones add up to about 3.4% of the sample.

The chain employs TRBV7-9 and TRBJ2-1; TRBD1 fits 10 bases in the junction. The sequence came from a female donor in good health. Some clones in this sample may be carry-over from other donors' samples. The sequencing input was whole blood. Here the CDR3 is given as CASSLATRGQGLYNEQFF. In nucleotide form, the sequence is TGTGCCAGCAGCTTAGCCACCCGGGGACAGGGGCTGTACAATGAGCAGTTCTTC.